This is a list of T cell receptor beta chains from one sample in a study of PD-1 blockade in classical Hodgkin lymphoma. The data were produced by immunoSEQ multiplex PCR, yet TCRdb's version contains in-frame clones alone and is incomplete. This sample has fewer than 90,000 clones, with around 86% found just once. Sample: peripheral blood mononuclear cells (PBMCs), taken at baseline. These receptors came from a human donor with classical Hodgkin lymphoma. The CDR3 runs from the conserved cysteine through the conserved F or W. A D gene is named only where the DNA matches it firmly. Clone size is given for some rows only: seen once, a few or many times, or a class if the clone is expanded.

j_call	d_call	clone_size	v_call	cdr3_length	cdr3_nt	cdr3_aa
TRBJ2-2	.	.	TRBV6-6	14	TGTGCCACCCAACCACAGGGAAGAGCCGGGGAGCTGTTTTTT	CATQPQGRAGELFF
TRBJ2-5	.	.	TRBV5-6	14	TGTGCCAGCAGCCCCGGGTATCGGGGAGAGACCCAGTACTTC	CASSPGYRGETQYF
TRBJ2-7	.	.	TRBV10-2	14	TGCGCCAGCAGTGAGTCGCCCAGGGCAGGCGAGCAGTACTTC	CASSESPRAGEQYF
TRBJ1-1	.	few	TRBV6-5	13	TGTGCCAGCAGTTACCGGGCTGGCACTGAAGCTTTCTTT	CASSYRAGTEAFF
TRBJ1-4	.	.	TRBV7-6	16	TGTGCCAGCAGCACCTTCCGGGGCCTGGATTACGAAAAACTGTTTTTT	CASSTFRGLDYEKLFF
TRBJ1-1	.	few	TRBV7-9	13	TGTGCCAGCAGCTTAGTGGTGAGCACTGAAGCTTTCTTT	CASSLVVSTEAFF
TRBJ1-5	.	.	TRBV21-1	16	TGTGCCAGCAGCGTTTCGGGGGTGGGACCCTATCAGCCCCAGCATTTT	CASSVSGVGPYQPQHF
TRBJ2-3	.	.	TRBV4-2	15	TGTGCCAGCAGCCAAGAGCGGGGATCCACAGATACGCAGTATTTT	CASSQERGSTDTQYF
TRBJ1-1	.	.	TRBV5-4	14	TGTGCCACCGGAACCTCGACAGCACTGGGAGAAGCTTTCTTT	CATGTSTALGEAFF
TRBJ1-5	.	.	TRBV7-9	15	TGTGCCAGCAGCGGGACCACAGGGAGCGATCAGCCCCAGCATTTT	CASSGTTGSDQPQHF
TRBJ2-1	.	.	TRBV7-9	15	TGTGCCAGCAGCTTAGTTGGAGGGGGCACTTATGAGCAGTTCTTC	CASSLVGGGTYEQFF
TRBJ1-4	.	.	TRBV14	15	TGTGCCAGCAGCCAGATGGGGAGGGGGAATGAAAAACTGTTTTTT	CASSQMGRGNEKLFF
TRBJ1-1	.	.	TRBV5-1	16	TGCGCCAGCAGCTTGGTCGGCTCAGGGGCTAACACTGAAGCTTTCTTT	CASSLVGSGANTEAFF
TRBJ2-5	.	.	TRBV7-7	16	TGTGCTAGCAGCTCGTCCGTAAGGGGGTACCAAGAGACCCAGTACTTC	CASSSSVRGYQETQYF
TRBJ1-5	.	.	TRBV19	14	TGTGCCAGTAGTATAGAACAAGCCAATCAGCCCCAGCATTTT	CASSIEQANQPQHF
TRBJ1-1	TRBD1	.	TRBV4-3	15	TGCGCCAGCAGCCAAGCCGGGACAGGGAAGACTGAAGCTTTCTTT	CASSQAGTGKTEAFF
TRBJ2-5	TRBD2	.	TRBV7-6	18	TGTGCCAGCAGCCCCCAGACTAGCGGGAGGGCCGGGGCAGAGACCCAGTACTTC	CASSPQTSGRAGAETQYF
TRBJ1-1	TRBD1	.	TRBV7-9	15	TGTGCCAGCAGCCTTACTCGACAGGGCACCCCTGAAGCTTTCTTT	CASSLTRQGTPEAFF